A selection of T cell receptor beta chains follows, all from one sample in a study of identical twins. MiXCR, applied by TCRdb to the 5' RACE reads, yields one record per CDR3 protein. The sample records 1.5 million or so distinct CDR3 sequences, around 29% being singletons. The sample comprised cord blood. Source of these receptors: a newborn girl in good health. CDR3s include the opening cysteine and the closing phenylalanine or tryptophan. The D gene is left open where the match is weak. Only part of the rows carry a size: once, few, many, or a class if the clone is expanded.

clone_size	d_call	v_call	j_call	cdr3_nt	cdr3_aa
-	TRBD2	TRBV5-1	TRBJ2-3	TGCGCCAGCAGCTTGGTCGGACTAGCGGGAGTCTTAGATACGCAGTATTTT	CASSLVGLAGVLDTQYF
many	TRBD2	TRBV29-1	TRBJ2-1	TGCGCAGTACTAAAGGCTAGCGGGTACAATGAGCAGTTCTTC	CAVLKASGYNEQFF
few	TRBD2	TRBV28	TRBJ2-7	TGTGCCAGCAGTTTGAAACTAGCGACAAACCGCTACGAGCAGTACTTC	CASSLKLATNRYEQYF
-	TRBD2	TRBV7-9	TRBJ2-1	TGTGCCAGCAGCTTAGGATTCGGGACTAGTAATAAGGATGAGCAGTTCTTC	CASSLGFGTSNKDEQFF
-	TRBD2	TRBV14	TRBJ2-1	TGTGCCAGCAGCCAGCTAGCGGGGGGGTCTACGGATGAGCAGTTCTTC	CASSQLAGGSTDEQFF
-	-	TRBV4-1	TRBJ2-3	TGCGCCAGCAGCCACAAGGCCCGCACAGATACGCAGTATTTT	CASSHKARTDTQYF
few	-	TRBV15	TRBJ2-1	TGTGCCACCAGCAGAGATGGGGGGCCCTCCTACAATGAGCAGTTCTTC	CATSRDGGPSYNEQFF
many	TRBD2	TRBV5-1	TRBJ2-1	TGCGCCAGCAGTGGACTAGCCTCTTACAATGAGCAGTTCTTC	CASSGLASYNEQFF
once	TRBD1	TRBV3-1	TRBJ2-7	TGTGCCAGCAGCCTTACAACAGGGGGTGGCTCCTACAATGAGCAGTACTTC	CASSLTTGGGSYNEQYF
many	-	TRBV2	TRBJ2-3	TGTGCCAGCACTCGGAGAGGCACAGATACGCAGTATTTT	CASTRRGTDTQYF
-	-	TRBV27	TRBJ1-2	TGTGCCAGCAGTTTTACTTCGGGCGGTACGATAGGCTACACCTTC	CASSFTSGGTIGYTF
-	TRBD2	TRBV12-3/TRBV12-4	TRBJ2-1	TGTGCCAGCAGTTTAGTCCAACTAGCGGGGCCCTACAATGAGCAGTTCTTC	CASSLVQLAGPYNEQFF
-	TRBD2	TRBV20-1	TRBJ2-3	TGCAGTGCCAATAGCGGGAGAGGGACAGATACGCAGTATTTT	CSANSGRGTDTQYF
-	TRBD2	TRBV7-8	TRBJ2-6	TGTGCCAGCAGCTTTATCAGGACTAGCGGGAGCTCTGGGGCCAACGTCCTGACTTTC	CASSFIRTSGSSGANVLTF
few	-	TRBV4-2	TRBJ1-4	TGTGCCAGCAGCCAAGGGCAGGGATGGGAAAAACTGTTTTTT	CASSQGQGWEKLFF
once	-	TRBV5-1	TRBJ1-4	TGCGCCAGCAGCCTGACCGACGCAACTAATGAAAAACTGTTTTTT	CASSLTDATNEKLFF
few	-	TRBV10-3	TRBJ2-7	TGTGCCATCAGTGAACGGGGCGCGTTGGACGAGCAGTACTTC	CAISERGALDEQYF